This is a list of T cell receptor beta chains from one sample in a study of T cells after posttransplantation cyclophosphamide. The repertoire was sequenced with immunoSEQ multiplex PCR; TCRdb's copy has only in-frame clones and lacks some. The table lists about 36,000 clones, roughly 78% of them singletons. The sequences come from CD4+ T cells sorted from blood, collected around 2,000 days after a stem cell transplant with posttransplant cyclophosphamide. These receptors were taken from a female patient aged 40 to 50 who received an allogeneic stem cell transplant from a related donor, was CMV-positive, and had no GVHD. Certain T cells may be donor cells from the graft. Both conserved end residues are trimmed from each CDR3. The order of the fields is J gene, V gene, CDR3 protein.

TRBJ2-7	TRBV11-2	ASSLGQEYEQY
TRBJ1-1	TRBV9	ASSTGTGTEAF
TRBJ1-2	TRBV5-1	ASSPRDRGPYGYT
TRBJ1-1	TRBV27	ASSLRTTNTEAF
TRBJ1-2	TRBV6-5	ASNSGTGKGYT
TRBJ2-2	TRBV5-1	ASSLDRVVAGELF
TRBJ1-4	TRBV6-6	ASSYRTQGTNEKLF
TRBJ1-2	TRBV28	ASGRQGGRGYT
TRBJ2-5	TRBV7-9	ASSLVSGGAGETQY
TRBJ1-6	TRBV6-6	ASSYGSSYNSPLH
TRBJ2-4	TRBV2	ASTGQGAAKNIQY
TRBJ1-1	TRBV10-1	ASHGRGTTEAF
TRBJ1-2	TRBV7-2	ASRAGGSNYGYT
TRBJ2-7	TRBV6-1	ASMRQALSYEQY
TRBJ2-2	TRBV9	ASHQGSLAFGELF
TRBJ1-2	TRBV5-5	ASSTVFPGYT
TRBJ1-2	TRBV18	ASSPPSQGLDYGYT
TRBJ2-1	TRBV5-1	ASSWLQGAHEQF
TRBJ1-3	TRBV9	ASSGTSSGNTIY
TRBJ2-2	TRBV10-3	AISESTGAGELF
TRBJ2-5	TRBV7-9	ASSFTGSGGTQY
TRBJ2-3	TRBV9	ASSVGVWSGGPTDTQY
TRBJ2-7	TRBV2	ASSEAQAGGPEPSYEQY
TRBJ1-6	TRBV19	ASSIDQGRSPLH
TRBJ2-7	TRBV10-3	AISEQGPLYEQY
TRBJ2-1	TRBV7-7	ASSPRQGGLINEQF
TRBJ1-3	TRBV5-6	ASSSQAHSGNTIY
TRBJ2-5	TRBV6-5	ASSYWRTGKETQY
TRBJ2-2	TRBV7-9	ASSPRQTNTGELF
TRBJ1-3	TRBV6-1	ASRRGRPGNTIY
TRBJ2-1	TRBV19	ASSHASGQGIYNEQF
TRBJ2-3	TRBV5-1	ASSPKRGGGTDTQY
TRBJ2-5	TRBV5-1	ASSRRDSLETQY
TRBJ2-6	TRBV25-1	ASMPGFASGANVLT
TRBJ2-1	TRBV6-5	ASGGLAGGRYEQF
TRBJ2-3	TRBV6-5	ASRDPGTSTDTQY
TRBJ2-7	TRBV10-3	AISESQGGEQY
TRBJ2-1	TRBV10-3	AILPDRNNEQF
TRBJ2-3	TRBV5-1	ASSLARRDTDTQY
TRBJ2-3	TRBV5-6	ASSRNTGVGTDTQY
TRBJ2-7	TRBV4-1	ASSQPDRATHLDEQY
TRBJ1-4	TRBV7-2	ASSLIGNEKLF
TRBJ2-5	TRBV7-2	AGPGETQY
TRBJ2-2	TRBV5-5	ASSSGTLGTGELF
TRBJ2-1	TRBV19	ASRRYDNEQF
TRBJ2-7	TRBV4-1	ASSQGQGLSEQY
TRBJ2-3	TRBV9	ASSERDTQY
TRBJ1-1	TRBV6-1	ASERDRGEAF
TRBJ2-3	TRBV6-4	ASSASGGVTDTQY
TRBJ2-1	TRBV6-5	ASRGRVRSYNEQF
TRBJ2-5	TRBV9	ASSVVASGGQETQY
TRBJ2-3	TRBV5-3	ARSLQIAGDPTDTQY
TRBJ1-2	TRBV10-3	AISRTGNGYT
TRBJ1-4	TRBV10-3	AIRTGTNEKLF
TRBJ1-3	TRBV6-1	ASSELVSGGNTIY
TRBJ1-1	TRBV7-9	ASSLDSGGQAF
TRBJ1-2	TRBV5-4	ASSTIGQGRLYNGYT